Listed here are 20 T cell receptor beta chains from one sample, sequenced in a study of T cell changes during pregnancy in multiple sclerosis. The table came from immunoSEQ multiplex PCR; TCRdb's copy has only in-frame clones and leaves some out. The data show around 53,000 clones, roughly nine tenths seen once. This specimen was CD8+ T cells from peripheral blood mononuclear cells, taken before pregnancy. These receptors all stem from a female donor with multiple sclerosis, enrolled in a pregnancy study.

V gene TRBV19 combines with J gene TRBJ2-3, with 8 bases identical to TRBD2. V was pared by 6 bases and J by 2 bases, with 4 bases of the junction left unmatched. Germline CDR1 is LNHDA and CDR2 is SQIVND (reference sequence). The CDR3 contains 14 residues. Here the CDR3 reads CASSRGGITDTQYF. The CDR3 DNA is TGTGCCAGTAGCCGGGGGGGCATCACAGATACGCAGTATTTT.

V and J are TRBV4-3 and TRBJ1-4; D is uncertain. The CDR3 loop spans 16 amino acids. The V end lost 0 bases, the J end lost 3 bases, and 11 bases lay between the germline ends. From germline, CDR1 is LGHNA and CDR2 YSLEER. The CDR3 loop reads CASSQDPGDSNEKLFF. CDR3 in DNA: TGCGCCAGCAGCCAAGACCCCGGGGATTCTAATGAAAAACTGTTTTTT.

This clone came up many times. CDR3 region: CASSSGGGQDTQYF. The CDR3 DNA follows: TGTGCCAGCAGTAGCGGGGGGGGACAGGATACGCAGTATTTT. V gene TRBV6-4 combines with J gene TRBJ2-3, with TRBD2 matching 10 bases. This CDR3 comprises 14 residues. V was clipped by 5 bases and J by 6 bases; unmatched bases: 5. Germline CDR1 reads MRHNA; CDR2 reads SNTAGT.

This chain uses TRBV5-6 with TRBJ2-3; 12 bases are shared with TRBD2. This CDR3 region has 17 residues. Germline-derived CDR1 and CDR2 are SGHDT and YYEEEE. V dropped 4 bases and J dropped 0; count of bases not matched to a gene: 6. CDR3 in DNA: TGTGCCAGCAGCCATACTAGCGGGGGGACTAGCACAGATACGCAGTATTTT. Translated: CASSHTSGGTSTDTQYF.

This chain connects TRBV7-9 to TRBJ2-7; TRBD1 matches at 9 bases. This CDR3 has 15 residues. Looked up from germline, CDR1 is SEHNR and CDR2 is FQNEAQ (reference sequence). With 3 bases clipped from V and 5 bases from J, the junction kept 8 bases outside the gene matches. The CDR3 region is CASSLGQGLHNEQYF. Here the CDR3 DNA reads TGTGCCAGCAGCTTGGGACAGGGACTCCACAACGAGCAGTACTTC. Full variable domain (rest looked up from reference TRBV7-9 and TRBJ2-7): DTGVSQNPRHKITKRGQNVTFRCDPISEHNRLYWYRQTLGQGPEFLTYFQNEAQLEKSRLLSDRFSAERPKGSFSTLEIQRTEQGDSAMYLCASSLGQGLHNEQYFGPGTRLTVT.

The genes are TRBV2 and TRBJ1-1; 8 nucleotides align to TRBD1. Germline V gene data show CDR1 as SNHLY and CDR2 as FYNNEI. The CDR3 has 14 amino acids. The junction had 4 bases not matched to a gene; V was cut back by 2 bases and J by 5 bases. CDR3 nucleotides: TGTGCCAGCAGTGAACAGGGGGCTGGAACTGAAGCTTTCTTT. Protein product: CASSEQGAGTEAFF. The entire variable domain, with the rest obtained from reference TRBV2 and TRBJ1-1, is as follows: EPEVTQTPSHQVTQMGQEVILRCVPISNHLYFYWYRQILGQKVEFLVSFYNNEISEKSEIFDDQFSVERPDGSNFTLKIRSTKLEDSAMYFCASSEQGAGTEAFFGQGTRLTVV.

In its sample, this clone was seen a few times. J is TRBJ2-1 and V is TRBV9, with D perhaps TRBD2 (5 bases). CDR3 length equals 12 residues. CDR1 SGDLS and CDR2 YYNGEE come from the germline V gene. The V end was cut by 4 bases, the J end by 8 bases, with 10 bases between. The CDR3 coding sequence is TGTGCCAGCAGCATTACGAGGGATGAGCAGTTCTTC. It yields the protein CASSITRDEQFF.

CDR3 coding DNA: TGCAGTGCTAGCCAGGGGGGCGAGCAGTACTTC. Protein: CSASQGGEQYF. The chain has TRBV20-1 and TRBJ2-7; TRBD1 is a possible D gene (7 bases). Germline CDR1 reads DFQATT; CDR2 reads SNEGSKA (reference sequence). Trimming took 3 bases from V and 6 from J, leaving 9 bases between them. This CDR3 has 11 amino acids.

This clone was recorded once. The chain couples TRBV29-1 to TRBJ1-2; the D is unclear. This CDR3 contains 13 residues. CDR1 is SQVTM and CDR2 is ANQGSEA in the germline V gene. Deletions cut 3 bases from V and 5 bases from J, with 13 bases between. The CDR3 protein is CSVDPGGFYGYTF. CDR3 nucleotides: TGCAGCGTTGATCCTGGCGGGTTTTATGGCTACACCTTC.

The chain is built from TRBV5-6 and TRBJ1-5, with D perhaps TRBD1 (5 bases). Germline-derived CDR1 and CDR2 are SGHDT and YYEEEE. The CDR3 contains 19 residues. V shed 3 bases and J shed 5 bases, with 27 bases lying between them. CDR3 nucleotide sequence: TGTGCCAGCAGCTCGAAAACGTGGGGCCGAGCGCAATTGCATCAGCCCCAGCATTTT. This encodes CASSSKTWGRAQLHQPQHF. The variable domain in full, with the rest retrieved from reference TRBV5-6 and TRBJ1-5, is DAGVTQSPTHLIKTRGQQVTLRCSPKSGHDTVSWYQQALGQGPQFIFQYYEEEERQRGNFPDRFSGHQFPNYSSELNVNALLLGDSALYLCASSSKTWGRAQLHQPQHFGDGTRLSIL.

V and J are TRBV5-6 and TRBJ2-3, with a tentative D call TRBD2 (6 bases). Germline V lookup: CDR1 SGHDT, CDR2 YYEEEE. There are 15 residues in the CDR3. V was clipped by 2 bases and J by 2 bases, with 12 bases between them. The CDR3 DNA is TGTGCCAGCAGCTTAATCAGGGACTCCACAGATACGCAGTATTTT. It yields the protein CASSLIRDSTDTQYF.

This chain links TRBV11-2 with TRBJ1-2; 8 nucleotides align to TRBD1. CDR3 length equals 14 residues. V dropped 3 bases and J dropped 7; count of bases not matched to a gene: 7. Looked up from germline, CDR1 is SGHAT and CDR2 is FQNNGV. The CDR3 here is CASSLGRGPFGYTF. CDR3 sequence (DNA): TGTGCCAGCAGCTTGGGCAGGGGGCCTTTTGGCTACACCTTC.

Relative to its sample, this clone is medium-sized. This chain connects TRBV11-2 to TRBJ2-1; TRBD2 matches at 9 bases. V dropped 1 base and J dropped 9; count of bases not matched to a gene: 19. The CDR3 has 19 residues. CDR1 is SGHAT, CDR2 FQNNGV, per germline. The CDR3 DNA reads as TGTGCCAGCAGCTTAGCGCCGGCCAGCGGGGGGCCGGAACAAAGTGAGCAGTTCTTC. Protein: CASSLAPASGGPEQSEQFF.

J is TRBJ1-2 and V is TRBV4-1; 9 bases agree with TRBD1. This CDR3 region has 12 residues. Unmatched junction bases numbered 5, after V lost 2 bases and J lost 13 bases. Germline lookup yields CDR1 MGHRA and CDR2 YSYEKL. CDR3 in amino acids: CASSQRDRVSTF. The DNA for the CDR3 is TGCGCCAGCAGCCAACGGGACAGGGTCAGCACCTTC.

The J gene is TRBJ1-1, the V gene TRBV4-1; a weak D match, TRBD1 (5 bases). Germline loops: CDR1 MGHRA, CDR2 YSYEKL. V dropped 0 bases and J dropped 0 bases, with 8 bases sitting between them. The CDR3 consists of 15 residues. The CDR3 DNA reads TGCGCCAGCAGCCAAGAAACAGGTATGAACACTGAAGCTTTCTTT. This encodes CASSQETGMNTEAFF.

This clone showed up just once. The chain joins TRBV10-2 to TRBJ1-1; tentative D call: TRBD1 (5 bases). CDR1 and CDR2 from the germline V gene are WSHSY and SAAADI. The V and J ends lost 10 bases and 5 bases respectively, with 11 bases between them. The CDR3 is made up of 11 amino acids. CDR3 DNA: TGCGCCACCCTTGGGGGGACTGAAGCTTTCTTT. Translated: CATLGGTEAFF.

This chain joins TRBV6-6 and TRBJ2-2; D unclear. V was shortened by 6 bases and J by 5 bases, with 10 bases between the two germline ends. CDR3 length: 13 residues. The germline V gene has CDR1 MNHNY and CDR2 SVGAGI (reference sequence). The CDR3 reads CASSSSGTGELFF. CDR3 sequence (DNA): TGTGCCAGCAGCTCCTCCGGGACCGGGGAGCTGTTTTTT.

The gene calls are TRBV13 and TRBJ1-3; the match to TRBD1 covers 7 bases. Per germline, CDR1 PRHDT and CDR2 FYEKMQ (reference sequence). V was pared by 5 bases and J by 4 bases, with 5 bases of the junction left unmatched. The CDR3 contains 14 residues. CDR3 nucleotide sequence: TGTGCCAGCAGCCGGGGGACAGACGGAAACACCATATATTTT. It codes for CASSRGTDGNTIYF.

This clone has just one count. The rearrangement links TRBV6-4 to TRBJ1-1, with D tentatively TRBD1 (5 bases). V lost 3 bases, J lost 6 bases, and 14 bases lay in between. Germline V gene lookup returns CDR1 MRHNA and CDR2 SNTAGT. This CDR3 spans 14 amino acids. The DNA for the CDR3 is TGTGCCAGCAGTGAAGGGCAGGGAGGATCTGAAGCTTTCTTT. It specifies CASSEGQGGSEAFF.

This clone has only one observation. This chain connects TRBV4-3 to TRBJ2-1; 12 bases are shared with TRBD2. This CDR3 is built from 21 residues. V lost 0 bases to trimming and J lost 0 bases; unmatched junction nucleotides: 12. Germline V gene data show CDR1 as LGHNA and CDR2 as YSLEER. The CDR3, as DNA: TGCGCCAGCAGCCAAGATCAAGGACTAGCGGGGCTCAGGAGCTCCTACAATGAGCAGTTCTTC. It specifies CASSQDQGLAGLRSSYNEQFF.